This T cell receptor beta chain was found in a study of shared clonotypes between healthy human individuals. Generated by immunoSEQ multiplex PCR, the TCRdb table keeps only in-frame clones and is missing some. Of just over 2,000,000 clones listed, about 95% were seen once; the top ten hold 1% to 1.3%. The CDR3 spans 15 residues. Germline V gene data show CDR1 as MNHEY and CDR2 as SMNVEV (reference sequence). V shed 4 bases and J 5 bases; nucleotides not matched to a gene: 9. CD45RO-negative, CCR7-positively selected cells formed the naive CD8 fraction, excluding terminally differentiated effector memory CD45RA+ cells.

Material: naive CD8+ T cells sorted from blood. The receptor comes from a man between 18 and 29 years old in good health. The genes are TRBV27 and TRBJ2-7, with TRBD1 identical over 9 bases. CDR3 loop: CASSSGTGYIHEQYF. The CDR3 nucleotides are TGTGCCAGCAGTTCCGGGACAGGGTATATCCACGAGCAGTACTTC.